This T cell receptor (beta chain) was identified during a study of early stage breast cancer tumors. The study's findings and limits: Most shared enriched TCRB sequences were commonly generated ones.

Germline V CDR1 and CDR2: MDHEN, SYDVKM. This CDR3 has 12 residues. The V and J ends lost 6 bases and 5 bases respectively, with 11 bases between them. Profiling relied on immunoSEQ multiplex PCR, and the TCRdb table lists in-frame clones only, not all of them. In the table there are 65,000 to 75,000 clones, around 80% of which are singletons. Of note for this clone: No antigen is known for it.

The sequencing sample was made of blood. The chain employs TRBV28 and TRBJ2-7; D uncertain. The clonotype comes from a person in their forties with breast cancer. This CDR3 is CASSPPGDEQYF. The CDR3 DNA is TGTGCCAGCAGCCCTCCGGGCGACGAGCAGTACTTC. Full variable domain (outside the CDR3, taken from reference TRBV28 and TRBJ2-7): DVKVTQSSRYLVKRTGEKVFLECVQDMDHENMFWYRQDPGLGLRLIYFSYDVKMKEKGDIPEGYSVSREKKERFSLILESASTNQTSMYLCASSPPGDEQYFGPGTRLTVT.